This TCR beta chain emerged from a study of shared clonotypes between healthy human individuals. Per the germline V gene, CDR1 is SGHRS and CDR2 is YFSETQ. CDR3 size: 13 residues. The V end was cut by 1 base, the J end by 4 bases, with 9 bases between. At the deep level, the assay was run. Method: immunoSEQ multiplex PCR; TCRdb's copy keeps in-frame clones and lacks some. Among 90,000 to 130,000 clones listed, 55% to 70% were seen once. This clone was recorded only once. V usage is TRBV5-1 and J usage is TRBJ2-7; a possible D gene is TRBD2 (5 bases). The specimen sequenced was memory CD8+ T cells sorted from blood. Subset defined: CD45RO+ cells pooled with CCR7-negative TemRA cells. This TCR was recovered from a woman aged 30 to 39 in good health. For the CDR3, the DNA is TGCGCCAGCAGCTTGAGTAGCGTTTACGAGCAGTACTTC. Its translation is CASSLSSVYEQYF. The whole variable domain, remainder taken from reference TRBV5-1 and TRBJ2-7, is KAGVTQTPRYLIKTRGQQVTLSCSPISGHRSVSWYQQTPGQGLQFLFEYFSETQRNKGNFPGRFSGRQFSNSRSEMNVSTLELGDSALYLCASSLSSVYEQYFGPGTRLTVT.